The sequence of this TCR beta chain was determined in a study of identical twins. This CDR3 spans 13 amino acids. Trimming pared 6 bases from V and 8 bases from J, leaving 16 bases between. Germline V gene lookup returns CDR1 ENHRY and CDR2 SYGVKD. This clonotype was counted a few times. What it binds is unknown. Study results and limitations: Cross-sectional statistical analysis, not tracking of the same donors, underpinned the conclusions.

TCRdb passed the 5' RACE reads through MiXCR, listing each CDR3 protein once. This table holds 410,000 or so distinct CDR3 sequences, 15% to 20% found once. The chain combines TRBV10-3 with TRBJ1-2; tentatively, D is TRBD1 (6 bases). The sequence was collected from a man aged 45 to 65 in good health. Specimen: naive T cells sorted from blood. CDR3 sequence: CAIREQGPGGYTF. CDR3 DNA sequence: TGTGCCATCAGGGAACAGGGCCCTGGAGGCTACACCTTC.